A selection of T cell receptor beta chains follows, all from one sample in a study of shared clonotypes between healthy human individuals. Sequencing was performed with immunoSEQ multiplex PCR; in TCRdb, only in-frame clones are kept and a portion is missing. Of 2.3 million or so clones listed, approximately 93% are singletons. Source material: naive CD4+ T cells from PBMCs. The receptors derive from a man younger than 35 in good health. Some clones in this sample may be carry-over from other donors' samples. Each CDR3 is given with its conserved first and last residue. A D gene is named only where the DNA matches it firmly. Not all rows give a size; the values are once, few, many and, for expanded clones, a class.

.,TRBV5-1,TRBJ1-4,TRBD1,CASSLGTGGEKLFF,TGCGCCAGCAGCTTGGGCACAGGGGGTGAAAAACTGTTTTTT
.,TRBV7-8,TRBJ2-3,.,CASSFWRSDTQYF,TGTGCCAGCAGCTTCTGGAGATCAGATACGCAGTATTTT
.,TRBV30,TRBJ1-5,.,CAGGSNQPQHF,TGTGCCGGCGGTAGCAATCAGCCCCAGCATTTT
.,TRBV29-1,TRBJ1-2,.,CSVERAYGYTF,TGCAGCGTTGAGAGGGCCTATGGCTACACCTTC
.,TRBV6-1,TRBJ2-5,.,CASSEGFEETQYF,TGTGCCAGCAGTGAAGGTTTCGAAGAGACCCAGTACTTC
.,TRBV7-2,TRBJ1-2,TRBD1,CASSLARGQGDGYTF,TGTGCCAGCAGCTTAGCGAGGGGACAGGGGGATGGCTACACCTTC
.,TRBV28,TRBJ1-1,.,CASSAPGTNTEAFF,TGTGCCAGCAGTGCCCCAGGGACGAACACTGAAGCTTTCTTT
few,TRBV9,TRBJ2-2,TRBD1,CASSAQGRDTGELFF,TGTGCCAGCAGCGCACAGGGGAGAGACACCGGGGAGCTGTTTTTT
.,TRBV19,TRBJ1-2,.,CASSRTPQGPYAYGYTF,TGTGCCAGTAGTAGAACCCCACAGGGCCCGTACGCCTATGGCTACACCTTC
.,TRBV28,TRBJ1-1,.,CASRTTRTSPTEAFF,TGTGCCAGCAGAACGACTCGGACAAGCCCCACTGAAGCTTTCTTT
.,TRBV7-2,TRBJ2-3,.,CASSPTRGGDTQYF,TGTGCCAGCAGCCCGACTCGGGGTGGAGATACGCAGTATTTT
.,TRBV5-4,TRBJ2-7,.,CASSAIQGGDSDEQYF,TGTGCCAGCAGCGCCATACAGGGAGGGGATTCGGACGAGCAGTACTTC
.,TRBV6-5,TRBJ1-4,.,CASTNTGIISGKLFF,TGTGCCAGCACTAATACCGGGATTATAAGTGGGAAACTGTTTTTT
.,TRBV29-1,TRBJ1-2,TRBD1,CSVLTGQNGYTF,TGCAGCGTACTAACGGGACAGAATGGCTACACCTTC
.,TRBV2,TRBJ1-5,.,CASSDVAGQPQHF,TGTGCCAGCAGTGATGTAGCTGGTCAGCCCCAGCATTTT
.,TRBV5-4,TRBJ2-7,TRBD2,CASSVGSSGGYEQYF,TGTGCCAGCAGCGTTGGCTCTAGCGGTGGGTACGAGCAGTACTTC
.,TRBV5-4,TRBJ2-5,TRBD1,CASSVGQGFETQYF,TGTGCCAGCAGCGTGGGACAGGGGTTTGAGACCCAGTACTTC
.,TRBV7-2,TRBJ2-7,TRBD1,CASSSLFGQGAGEQYF,TGTGCCAGCAGTTCTCTTTTCGGACAGGGGGCCGGGGAGCAGTACTTC